This record concerns one T cell receptor beta chain sequence. Its antigen specificity is not known. There are no base qualities to consult, and no much larger clone falls within one base. This entry is derived from a study of human T cells and chemical hapten exposure listed by TCRdb under 2021. About the full investigation: For sensitization, 2% DPC in acetone was applied to a roughly 2 cm by roughly 2 cm area of upper inner arm skin. This study followed changes in the peripheral blood TCR repertoire in vivo during primary and secondary sensitization of alopecia patients to the hapten diphenylcyclopropenone (DPC). Libraries were pooled for sequencing, and per-sample TCR yields varied mainly because of small differences in library volumes within the pool. Throughout the approximately 25-week study period, patients were also given weekly therapeutic DPC doses on the scalp. Patch testing on the upper back used Finn chambers containing 0.01% DPC, with scoring done after 6 days according to International Contact Dermatitis Research Group standards. The patient cohort, mostly female, included alopecia areata with under or over 50% scalp involvement, alopecia totalis and alopecia universalis. Blood samples were taken from patients before sensitization (week 0) and at 2, 6 and about 24 weeks after DPC sensitization. Under 30 alopecia patients gave blood for TCR sequencing at one to four time points (pre-sensitization, 2, 6 and 24 weeks). The investigation overall reported the following: Expanded TCRs formed significantly more large CDR3 similarity clusters than pre-sensitization or healthy control sets, consistent with antigen-driven responses. The number of TCRs above 1 in 1000 frequency did not change with DPC sensitization; there was no evidence of global repertoire structure alterations. After repeated subsampling, the strength of the expansion versus patch-test correlation and the threshold at which it became significant changed. Because all patients had alopecia, a presumed autoimmune disease, the immune response of the patients might differ from that of healthy individuals. A positive correlation was found between the number of PT1 expanded TCRs and patch test score, with significance reached at thresholds 8, 16 and 32 but not 4.

The time point label on this specimen signifies: patch test 3, about 24 weeks after DPC sensitization. Explained via the paper, the treatment or condition label denotes: therapeutic diphenylcyclopropenone sensitization with weekly scalp DPC. Blood at each patch-test visit was drawn before the patch test was applied. Patients were eligible if aged 18 to 70, diagnosed with alopecia and judged suitable for DPC therapy, and pregnant patients were excluded. Total RNA was isolated from unfractionated whole blood collected in Tempus Blood RNA tubes. To prepare the library, RACE was applied. The sample was run on a NextSeq 500. Library preparation attached unique molecular identifiers to individual cDNA molecules for quantitative, reproducible TCR counting. Both TCR alpha and TCR beta chains were sequenced from each blood RNA sample. Per the source publication's procedure: The median number of TCRs per sample was around 96,000, ranging from about 20,000 to 750,000. V, J and CDR3 annotation of the TCR reads was carried out using the Decombinator software suite. For PS versus PT1 abundance plots, all samples were subsampled to the same number of TCRs (28,000). TCRs were defined as expanded if absent before sensitization and observed at least eight times at the 2-week time point. TCRdb applied fastp at Q25 and MiXCR to the public reads, then kept only in-frame beta chains. Duplicate CDR3 protein sequences are folded into a single record with the most common DNA and genes. It is TCRdb's table, rather than the study itself, that gives the V and J calls and clone size. Across this sample there are fewer than 100,000 distinct CDR3 sequences, with roughly 11% seen only once. The ten most abundant clones make up about 1% of the sample.

V gives up 7 bases and J gives up 0 bases, and the segment between their germline ends measures 13 bases. According to the germline V gene, CDR1 reads KGHSH and CDR2 reads LQKENI. Measured from the cysteine to the phenylalanine, the CDR3 is 16 residues long. CDR3 DNA only is kept here, 48 bases in frame from base 1. The receptor's source is a woman aged 25-40 years with alopecia areata. Some clones in this sample may be carry-over from other donors' samples. The chain was built from TRBV18 and TRBJ2-6; the D gene lacks a confident call. The material was whole blood, obtained in connection with sensitization to the hapten diphenylcyclopropenone (DPC). The nucleotide sequence is given as TGTGCCAGCTACGAAGGAACGAGCTCTGGGGCCAACGTCCTGACTTTC. This gives the protein CASYEGTSSGANVLTF.